This T cell receptor beta chain was sequenced for a study of human T cells and chemical hapten exposure. Overall study findings and caveats: Expanded TCRs created a significantly greater count of big CDR3 similarity clusters than controls did.

Unique molecular identifiers were affixed to discrete cDNA molecules within the library. TCRdb reprocessed the RACE reads with MiXCR, giving one entry per CDR3 protein. The sample lists 35,000 to 50,000 distinct CDR3 sequences; under 12% were seen once. This clonotype was detected ten times or more. Antigen specificity is unknown. Documented time point: pre-sensitization, week 0. Treatment noted: therapeutic diphenylcyclopropenone sensitization with weekly scalp DPC. Prior to application of each patch test, blood was drawn. The CDR3 sequence is 18 residues long. Germline V gene lookup returns CDR1 SGHTA and CDR2 FQGNSA. V shed 2 bases and J 4 bases; nucleotides not matched to a gene: 11.

The material sequenced was whole blood, taken in connection with sensitization to the hapten diphenylcyclopropenone (DPC). The chain couples TRBV7-2 to TRBJ1-1, with 12 bases matching TRBD1. This receptor was obtained from a man younger than 40 with alopecia areata. Some clones in this sample may be carry-over from other donors' samples. The CDR3 reads CASSLWSGQGAGGTEAFF. DNA for the CDR3: TGTGCCAGCAGCTTATGGTCGGGACAGGGGGCCGGGGGCACTGAAGCTTTCTTT.